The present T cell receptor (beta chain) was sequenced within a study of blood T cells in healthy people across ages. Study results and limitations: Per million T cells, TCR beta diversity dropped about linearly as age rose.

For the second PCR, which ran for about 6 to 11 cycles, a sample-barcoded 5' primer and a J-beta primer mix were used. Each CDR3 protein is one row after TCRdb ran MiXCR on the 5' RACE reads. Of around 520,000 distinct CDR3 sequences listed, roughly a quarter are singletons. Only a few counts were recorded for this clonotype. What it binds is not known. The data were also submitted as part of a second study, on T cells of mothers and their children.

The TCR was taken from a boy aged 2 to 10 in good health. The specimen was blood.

CDR3 sequence: CASCPTGELETQYF. The CDR3 DNA reads TGTGCCAGCTGCCCGACAGGGGAACTAGAGACCCAGTACTTC. This chain connects TRBV6-6 to TRBJ2-5; the match to TRBD1 covers 8 bases. Germline loops: CDR1 MNHNY, CDR2 SVGAGI (reference sequence). CDR3 size: 14 residues. V lost 8 bases to trimming and J lost 4 bases; unmatched junction nucleotides: 9.